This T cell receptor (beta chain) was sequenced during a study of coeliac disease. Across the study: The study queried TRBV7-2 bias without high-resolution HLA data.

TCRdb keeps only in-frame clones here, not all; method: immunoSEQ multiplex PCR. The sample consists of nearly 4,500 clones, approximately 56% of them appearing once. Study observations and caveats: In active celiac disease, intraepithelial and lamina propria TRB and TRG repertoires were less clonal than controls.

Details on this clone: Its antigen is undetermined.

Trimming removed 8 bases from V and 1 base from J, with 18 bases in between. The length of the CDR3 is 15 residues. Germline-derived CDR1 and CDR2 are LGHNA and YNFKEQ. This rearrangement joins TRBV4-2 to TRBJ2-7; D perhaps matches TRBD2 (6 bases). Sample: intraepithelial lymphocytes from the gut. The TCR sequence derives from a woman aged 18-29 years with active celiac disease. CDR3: CASGQAGRSSYEQYF. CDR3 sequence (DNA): TGTGCCAGCGGTCAGGCGGGGCGCTCTTCCTACGAGCAGTACTTC.